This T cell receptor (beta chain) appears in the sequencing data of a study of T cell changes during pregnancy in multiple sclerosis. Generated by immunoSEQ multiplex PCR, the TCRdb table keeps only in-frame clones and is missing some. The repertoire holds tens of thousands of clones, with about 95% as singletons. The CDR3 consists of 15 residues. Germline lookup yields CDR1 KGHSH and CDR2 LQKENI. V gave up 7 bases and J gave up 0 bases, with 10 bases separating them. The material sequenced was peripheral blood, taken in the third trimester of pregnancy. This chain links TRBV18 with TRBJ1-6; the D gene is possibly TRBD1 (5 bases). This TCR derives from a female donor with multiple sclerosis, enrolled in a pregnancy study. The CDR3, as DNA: TGTGCCAGCTGGGGCGGTAGCTCCTATAATTCACCCCTCCACTTT. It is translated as CASWGGSSYNSPLHF.